This T cell receptor beta chain was sequenced in a study of sequential checkpoint blockade in melanoma (dated by TCRdb to between 2019 and 2020). As for the study more broadly: In a 1:1 randomization, patients received either first-line nivolumab then ipilimumab (arm A) or ipilimumab then nivolumab (arm B). Maintenance nivolumab came after each of the two trial sequences. Paper-wide results and their limitations: Larger, independent patient cohorts are needed to validate the response-prediction model that combines TCR metrics and mutation burden.

TCRbeta CDR3 regions were immunosequenced from genomic DNA with the immunoSEQ Assay. Before high-throughput sequencing, genomic DNA was amplified using bias-controlled multiplex PCR. Processing in the source paper ran as follows. To quantify the absolute abundance of each unique TCRbeta CDR3 region, the sequences were collapsed and filtered. Clonality, defined as 1 minus Pielou's evenness, was calculated using only productive rearrangements. Clones with significantly greater frequencies in on-treatment versus baseline samples were identified using a previously published method. TCRdb retrieved this table from immuneACCESS and kept in-frame rearrangements only. Not all clones are present; in checked studies, unresolved V genes account for under half, and no reason is known for the remainder. The D gene and trimming were derived from the DNA, and the V and J assignments and clone size from that table. Here the sample has about 11,000 clones; roughly 51% occur a single time. The ten largest clones add up to 16% of the sample.

A note on this clone: Its recognized antigen is unknown. It has no much larger one-base neighbor in the sample; base qualities were not kept.

CDR3 length: 14 amino acids, cysteine to phenylalanine. The retained sequence is limited to the CDR3, 42 bases, with the frame set at the first base. The trim is 0 bases for V and 6 bases for J, with a gap of 10 bases between the germline ends. For CDR1 and CDR2, the germline V gene lists SGHRS and YFSETQ. The treatment or condition label for this specimen denotes: randomized to nivolumab then ipilimumab (arm A) or the reverse (arm B). Prior DNA-damaging chemotherapy had not been received by any trial patient. A FACS Aria II flow cytometer was used to sort live CD3+CD8+ cells that were negative for CD19 and CD56 from thawed PBMCs. Samples came from patients with melanoma in CheckMate 064, a randomized, open-label phase II trial of sequential checkpoint blockade. Peripheral blood mononuclear cells were collected by leukapheresis, purified with Ficoll-Paque, and frozen in human serum with approximately 10% DMSO. Immediately after sorting, the purity of the sorted blood CD3+CD8+ cells was confirmed to be >95%, and DNA was then extracted.

Rearrangement joined TRBV5-1 to TRBJ2-4; the D gene cannot be resolved reliably. This sample comprised CD8+ T cells sorted from blood (inferred from file names), obtained from a patient given nivolumab and ipilimumab in sequence. The clonotype comes from a human donor with melanoma. The CDR3 reads CASSLAGVPNIQYF. The bases are TGCGCCAGCAGCTTGGCCGGAGTCCCAAACATTCAGTACTTC. Reference TRBV5-1 and TRBJ2-4 proteins supply the regions before and after the CDR3; the full variable domain is: KAGVTQTPRYLIKTRGQQVTLSCSPISGHRSVSWYQQTPGQGLQFLFEYFSETQRNKGNFPGRFSGRQFSNSRSEMNVSTLELGDSALYLCASSLAGVPNIQYFGAGTRLSVL.